A single sample is the source of the 28 T cell receptor beta chains below, sequenced in a study of CD8+ T cells in alopecia areata. The sequencing template was cDNA reverse transcribed from extracted RNA. TCRdb keeps only in-frame clones here, not all; method: immunoSEQ multiplex PCR. This table has 100,000 to 150,000 clones, around 50% appearing once. The starting material was CD4+ T cells sorted from blood, obtained at week 0. The source is a human donor with alopecia areata.

The chain recombines TRBV2 with TRBJ2-7, with 9 bases lining up with TRBD1. J was trimmed by 0 bases and V by 7 bases; bases with no gene match: 4. Germline CDR1 reads SNHLY; CDR2 reads FYNNEI. This CDR3 spans 14 amino acids. CDR3 region: CASMGQGNSYEQYF. CDR3 nucleotide sequence: TGTGCCAGCATGGGACAGGGTAACTCCTACGAGCAGTACTTC.

This clone occurred a few times. This chain connects TRBV15 to TRBJ2-5; D not resolved. CDR3 length: 14 amino acids. With 5 bases removed from V and 5 bases from J, the gap between germline ends came to 15 bases. Germline V gene lookup returns CDR1 LNHNV and CDR2 YYDKDF (reference sequence). CDR3 nucleotides: TGTGCCACCAGCCCTAACTGGATCGGGGAGACCCAGTACTTC. Protein: CATSPNWIGETQYF.

This clone was seen more than once but under ten times. The chain employs TRBV7-2 and TRBJ2-1, with TRBD1 as a possible D gene (5 bases). Germline-derived CDR1 and CDR2 are SGHTA and FQGNSA. Trimming left V 5 bases short and J 2 bases short, with 7 bases between. This CDR3 spans 13 amino acids. The CDR3 protein is CASSMTAYNEQFF. In DNA form, the CDR3 reads TGTGCCAGCAGCATGACAGCCTACAATGAGCAGTTCTTC.

This clone showed up just a few times. The V and J genes are TRBV5-4 and TRBJ2-1; possible D gene TRBD2, 6 bases. CDR1 SGHNT and CDR2 YYREEE come from the germline V gene (reference sequence). Trimming pared 1 base from V and 9 bases from J, leaving 17 bases between. CDR3 length equals 15 residues. The CDR3 loop is CASSLPSVDRSEQFF. Here the CDR3 DNA reads TGTGCCAGCAGCTTGCCTAGCGTAGATCGGAGTGAGCAGTTCTTC.

CDR3 in DNA: TGTGCCAGCAGCTTTTACGAAGGGGAGACCCAGTACTTC. The encoded protein is CASSFYEGETQYF. This sequence joins TRBV7-6 and TRBJ2-5; D not certain. V was cut by 3 bases and J by 5 bases, with 10 bases left in between. This CDR3 is built from 13 residues. Germline V CDR1 and CDR2: SGHVS, FNYEAQ.

The chain joins TRBV7-9 to TRBJ2-2, with 8 bases aligning to TRBD1. V trimming: 6 bases; J trimming: 5 bases; junction bases outside the gene matches: 5. Germline values: CDR1 SEHNR, CDR2 FQNEAQ (reference sequence). The CDR3 is made up of 14 amino acids. For the CDR3, the DNA is TGTGCCAGCAGAAGACAGGGGCTAACCGGGGAGCTGTTTTTT. The encoded protein is CASRRQGLTGELFF.

This rearrangement joins TRBV7-3 to TRBJ1-1; D remains unclear. Looked up from germline, CDR1 is SGHTA and CDR2 is FQGTGA. Between the trimmed V and J ends, which lost 5 bases and 1 base, there was a span of 8 bases. The CDR3 extends over 13 amino acids. CDR3 residues: CASSPTRNTEAFF. The CDR3 coding sequence is TGTGCCAGCAGCCCGACAAGGAACACTGAAGCTTTCTTT.

The chain is built from TRBV9 and TRBJ2-2; D unresolved. Germline CDR1 SGDLS, CDR2 YYNGEE. V was trimmed by 3 bases and J by 1 base, leaving 10 bases between them. The CDR3 consists of 15 residues. CDR3 bases: TGTGCCAGCAGCGCAAGGACGGGGAACACCGGGGAGCTGTTTTTT. This gives the protein CASSARTGNTGELFF.

The rearrangement uses TRBV5-4 and TRBJ2-2; 10 bases are shared with TRBD2. V shed 4 bases and J 0 bases; nucleotides not matched to a gene: 3. This CDR3 has 16 amino acids. Germline V gene data show CDR1 as SGHNT and CDR2 as YYREEE (reference sequence). As DNA, the CDR3 is TGTGCCAGCAGCCCAACTAGCGGGGCGAACACCGGGGAGCTGTTTTTT. It codes for CASSPTSGANTGELFF.

This clone is a singleton in its sample. The chain carries TRBV5-1 and TRBJ2-5; 7 nucleotides match TRBD2. The trim removed 1 base at V and 1 base at J, leaving 1 base unmatched. CDR1 and CDR2 from the germline V gene are SGHRS and YFSETQ. This CDR3 spans 14 amino acids. CDR3 coding DNA: TGCGCCAGCAGCTTGCGGGAGGCCCAAGAGACCCAGTACTTC. It translates to CASSLREAQETQYF.

The gene calls are TRBV27 and TRBJ2-7, with 7 nucleotides matching TRBD1. The CDR3 runs to 13 residues. CDR1 is MNHEY, CDR2 SMNVEV, per germline (reference sequence). V lost 7 bases to trimming and J lost 3 bases; unmatched junction nucleotides: 6. The CDR3 DNA is TGTGCCAGCAAGTGGCAGGGGGACTACGAGCAGTACTTC. Protein product: CASKWQGDYEQYF.

The chain combines TRBV28 with TRBJ2-7; no reliable D call. The CDR3 is 13 residues long. Germline loops: CDR1 MDHEN, CDR2 SYDVKM. V lost 9 bases to trimming and J lost 3 bases, with 15 bases between them. The CDR3 DNA reads as TGTGCCAGTATACCCGCGCGGAACTACGAGCAGTACTTC. Translation: CASIPARNYEQYF.

The chain combines TRBV7-9 with TRBJ2-5; a weak D match, TRBD2 (5 bases). Trimming cost V 3 bases and J 5 bases, with 22 bases left between them. This CDR3 region has 17 residues. Germline V gene sequence: CDR1 SEHNR, CDR2 FQNEAQ (reference sequence). DNA of the CDR3: TGTGCCAGCAGCTTCGGGAACGGAGTTTTAGTAGGGGAGACCCAGTACTTC. Protein sequence: CASSFGNGVLVGETQYF.

CDR3 sequence: CASSFAGDSYEQYF. For the CDR3, the DNA is TGTGCCAGCAGTTTCGCAGGCGACTCCTACGAGCAGTACTTC. The gene calls are TRBV6-8 and TRBJ2-7, with D unclear. The CDR3 loop spans 14 amino acids. Trimming shortened V by 4 bases and J by 0 bases, and 10 bases separated the two germline ends. Germline V gene sequence: CDR1 MNHGY, CDR2 SAAAGT.

The chain combines TRBV5-1 with TRBJ2-7; weak D call: TRBD1 (6 bases). This CDR3 spans 14 amino acids. Deletions cut 2 bases from V and 3 bases from J, with 12 bases between. Per germline, CDR1 SGHRS and CDR2 YFSETQ. CDR3 sequence reads: CASSLLTGSYEQYF. CDR3 coding DNA: TGCGCCAGCAGCTTACTTACAGGGAGCTACGAGCAGTACTTC.

This chain uses TRBV5-1 with TRBJ2-2; 8 positions match TRBD2. The length of the CDR3 is 13 residues. Germline values: CDR1 SGHRS, CDR2 YFSETQ. V lost 5 bases and J lost 4; bases outside the gene matches: 1. The DNA of the CDR3 is TGCGCCAGCAGTAGCGGGGTCACCGGGGAGCTGTTTTTT. Amino acids: CASSSGVTGELFF.

This clone was seen a handful of times. This CDR3 is CSVFGSGGYNEKLFF. DNA of the CDR3: TGCAGCGTTTTTGGGTCCGGCGGTTATAATGAAAAACTGTTTTTT. The chain is built from TRBV29-1 and TRBJ1-4; no reliable D call. Germline-derived CDR1 and CDR2 are SQVTM and ANQGSEA. This CDR3 has 15 residues. With 5 bases removed from V and 4 bases from J, the gap between germline ends came to 17 bases.

The rearrangement joins TRBV18 to TRBJ2-4; 12 nucleotides align to TRBD2. The CDR3 length is 18 residues. J gave up 9 bases and V 6 bases, and 18 bases lay outside the gene matches. The germline V gene encodes CDR1 KGHSH and CDR2 LQKENI. CDR3 nucleotides: TGTGCCAGCTCCAACCTGGGAGCGACTAGCGGGAGTTCGGTCATTCAGTACTTC. Amino acid sequence: CASSNLGATSGSSVIQYF.

The chain uses TRBV14 and TRBJ2-1; 8 positions match TRBD1. This CDR3 is built from 14 residues. Germline trimming cut 4 bases from V and 6 bases from J; bases unmatched to any gene: 5. The V gene's germline CDR1 is SGHDN and CDR2 FVKESK. In DNA form, the CDR3 reads TGTGCCAGCAGCCCACAGGGGGGCCTCAATGAGCAGTTCTTC. Protein product: CASSPQGGLNEQFF.

This rearrangement joins TRBV28 to TRBJ1-5; tentative D call: TRBD1 (5 bases). The length of the CDR3 is 14 residues. Germline values: CDR1 MDHEN, CDR2 SYDVKM. Between the trimmed V and J ends, which lost 2 bases and 7 bases, there was a span of 12 bases. DNA for the CDR3: TGTGCCAGCAGTTTAACGGGGGAGAGGCAGCCCCAGCATTTT. It is translated as CASSLTGERQPQHF. Full variable domain (rest looked up from reference TRBV28 and TRBJ1-5): DVKVTQSSRYLVKRTGEKVFLECVQDMDHENMFWYRQDPGLGLRLIYFSYDVKMKEKGDIPEGYSVSREKKERFSLILESASTNQTSMYLCASSLTGERQPQHFGDGTRLSIL.

The gene calls are TRBV10-3 and TRBJ2-3, with D perhaps matching TRBD1 (6 bases). The CDR3 loop spans 13 amino acids. Germline CDR1 is ENHRY and CDR2 is SYGVKD. Trimming pared 10 bases from V and 2 bases from J, leaving 13 bases between. The CDR3 DNA sequence: TGTGCCACCGGGACACAGATCACAGATACGCAGTATTTT. This encodes CATGTQITDTQYF.

CDR3 coding DNA: TGTGCCAGCTCCCAAACCCCGGACAGTAACTATGGCTACACCTTC. Its translation is CASSQTPDSNYGYTF. The rearrangement uses TRBV18 and TRBJ1-2, with D possibly being TRBD1 (6 bases). The V and J ends lost 6 bases and 1 base respectively, with 15 bases between them. This CDR3 region has 15 residues. CDR1 and CDR2 (germline): KGHSH, LQKENI.

CDR3 region: CASSLLPGMTGKTDTQYF. CDR3 bases: TGTGCCAGCAGCTTGCTCCCCGGAATGACAGGGAAAACAGATACGCAGTATTTT. This chain joins TRBV5-5 and TRBJ2-3, with 7 bases fitting TRBD1. This CDR3 has 18 residues. CDR1 and CDR2 (germline): SGHKS, YYEKEE (reference sequence). The trim removed 1 base at V and 3 bases at J, leaving 14 bases unmatched.

The V and J genes are TRBV4-3 and TRBJ1-1; TRBD1 might be the D (5 bases). Per the germline V gene, CDR1 is LGHNA and CDR2 is YSLEER. This CDR3 contains 14 residues. Between the trimmed V and J ends, which lost 2 bases and 0 bases, there was a span of 7 bases. CDR3 in amino acids: CASSQTGLNTEAFF. CDR3 DNA sequence: TGCGCCAGCAGCCAAACAGGCCTGAACACTGAAGCTTTCTTT.

The chain is built from TRBV5-6 and TRBJ2-6, with D possibly matching TRBD1 (6 bases). The length of the CDR3 is 16 residues. Germline values: CDR1 SGHDT, CDR2 YYEEEE. V was trimmed by 2 bases and J by 3 bases, leaving 12 bases between them. The CDR3 protein is CASSFLQGGGANVLTF. In nucleotides, the CDR3 is TGTGCCAGCAGCTTCTTACAGGGTGGTGGGGCCAACGTCCTGACTTTC.

J is TRBJ1-5 and V is TRBV7-9; maybe TRBD1 (5 bases). Trimming shortened V by 3 bases and J by 7 bases, and 16 bases separated the two germline ends. In germline, CDR1 is SEHNR, CDR2 FQNEAQ (reference sequence). The CDR3 extends over 15 amino acids. The CDR3 reads CASSFGGQGNQPQHF. In nucleotides, the CDR3 is TGTGCCAGCAGCTTCGGTGGGCAGGGTAACCAGCCCCAGCATTTT. The variable domain in full, completed from reference TRBV7-9 and TRBJ1-5, reads DTGVSQNPRHKITKRGQNVTFRCDPISEHNRLYWYRQTLGQGPEFLTYFQNEAQLEKSRLLSDRFSAERPKGSFSTLEIQRTEQGDSAMYLCASSFGGQGNQPQHFGDGTRLSIL.

The rearrangement links TRBV4-1 to TRBJ2-3, with TRBD1 as a possible D gene (5 bases). V was pared by 5 bases and J by 0 bases, with 6 bases between. The CDR3 runs 13 residues. Germline V gene sequence: CDR1 MGHRA, CDR2 YSYEKL. This chain's CDR3 is CASSGASTDTQYF. CDR3 DNA: TGCGCCAGCAGCGGGGCGAGCACAGATACGCAGTATTTT.

CDR3 sequence (DNA): TGTGGGGGCCACGCCAAAGGCATTCAGTACTTC. Its translation is CGGHAKGIQYF. The rearrangement uses TRBV30 and TRBJ2-4, with D tentatively TRBD1 (5 bases). CDR3 length equals 11 residues. Germline V gives CDR1 GTSNPN, CDR2 SVGIG (reference sequence).